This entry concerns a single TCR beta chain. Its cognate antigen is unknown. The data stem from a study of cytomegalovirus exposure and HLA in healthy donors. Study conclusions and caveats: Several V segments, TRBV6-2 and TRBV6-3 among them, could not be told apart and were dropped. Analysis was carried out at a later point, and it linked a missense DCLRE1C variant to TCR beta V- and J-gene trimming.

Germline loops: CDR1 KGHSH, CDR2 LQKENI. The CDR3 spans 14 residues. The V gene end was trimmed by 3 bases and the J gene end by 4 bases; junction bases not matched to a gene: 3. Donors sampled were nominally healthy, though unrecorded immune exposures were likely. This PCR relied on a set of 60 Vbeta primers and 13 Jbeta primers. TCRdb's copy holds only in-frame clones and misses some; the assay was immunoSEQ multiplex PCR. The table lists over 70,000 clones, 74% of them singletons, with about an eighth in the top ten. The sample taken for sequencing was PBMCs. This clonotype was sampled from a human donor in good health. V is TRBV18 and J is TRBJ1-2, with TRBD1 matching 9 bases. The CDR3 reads CASSPPGQGYGYTF. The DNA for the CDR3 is TGTGCCAGCTCACCCCCGGGACAGGGCTATGGCTACACCTTC.